This TCR beta chain was observed in a study of blood T cell repertoires in COVID-19. CDR1 and CDR2 (germline): SGHTA, FQGNSA. V dropped 5 bases and J dropped 1; count of bases not matched to a gene: 2. This CDR3 spans 14 amino acids. Profiling relied on immunoSEQ multiplex PCR, and the TCRdb table lists in-frame clones only, not all of them. Of 130,000 to 150,000 clones listed, 85% to 90% are singletons. The chain couples TRBV7-2 to TRBJ1-5; 7 bases line up with TRBD1. The clonotype was recovered from a woman between 50 and 59 years old with active or convalescent COVID-19. What was sequenced was peripheral blood. CDR3 bases: TGTGCCAGCAGCCCACAGGGGAGCAATCAGCCCCAGCATTTT. It specifies CASSPQGSNQPQHF.